This T cell receptor (beta chain) originates from a study of cytomegalovirus exposure and HLA in healthy donors. About the study: Drawn from HLA-typed donors, 80 million to 100 million unique TCRs were held in an early data release. General observations from the study: There were several of the most significant clusters that appeared linked to common viral pathogens in a later analysis. Reports state that TCR beta sequences accurately predicted most subjects' HLA-A and HLA-B alleles.

60 Vbeta and 13 Jbeta primers were used in PCR. Here immunoSEQ multiplex PCR was the method, and the copy in TCRdb shows in-frame clones only, minus some. The sample holds 150,000 to 180,000 clones; more than 75% are singletons and the top ten take less than 8.5%. CDR3 length: 15 residues. The germline CDR1 and CDR2 sequences are MNHEY and SVGAGI. The V gene lost 6 bases and the J gene lost 8 bases, with 22 bases spanning the gap. Of note for this clone: No antigen is known for it.

The clonotype comes from a man between 25 and 39 years old in good health and CMV-seropositive. The chain links TRBV6-5 to TRBJ1-2; tentative D call: TRBD1 (5 bases). The sample comprised PBMCs. The CDR3 nucleotides are TGTGCCAGCAGGAATGGGGGAGGACGGAGTGCGGGCTACACCTTC. Translation gives CASRNGGGRSAGYTF.